Shown below are 27 T cell receptor beta chains from a single sample sequenced in a study of T cell changes during pregnancy in multiple sclerosis. The method was immunoSEQ multiplex PCR; TCRdb's version includes in-frame clones alone and lacks a portion of them. The data show tens of thousands of clones, about 94% seen once. Here the sequenced sample was CD4+ T cells from peripheral blood mononuclear cells, taken in the second trimester of pregnancy. These receptors came from a female donor with multiple sclerosis, enrolled in a pregnancy study.

The chain carries TRBV10-3 and TRBJ1-3, with D unresolved. Germline assignment: CDR1 ENHRY and CDR2 SYGVKD. V shed 5 bases and J shed 0 bases, with 14 bases lying between them. The CDR3 length is 16 residues. CDR3 region: CAISNTSVRSGNTIYF. The CDR3 DNA follows: TGTGCCATCAGTAATACGTCGGTTCGCTCTGGAAACACCATATATTTT.

The CDR3 is CASSEYRGTRQDTQYF. CDR3 coding DNA: TGTGCCAGCAGTGAATACCGGGGGACTAGACAAGATACGCAGTATTTT. The genes are TRBV25-1 and TRBJ2-3; 8 bases agree with TRBD2. The CDR3 spans 16 residues. CDR1 is MGHDK, CDR2 SYGVNS, per germline. Unmatched junction bases numbered 7, after V lost 0 bases and J lost 5 bases. Full variable domain (rest looked up from reference TRBV25-1 and TRBJ2-3): EADIYQTPRYLVIGTGKKITLECSQTMGHDKMYWYQQDPGMELHLIHYSYGVNSTEKGDLSSESTVSRIRTEHFPLTLESARPSHTSQYLCASSEYRGTRQDTQYFGPGTRLTVL.

The chain has TRBV5-1 and TRBJ1-2, with 8 bases aligning to TRBD1. The V and J ends lost 3 bases and 6 bases, in that order; junction bases with no gene match: 7. CDR1 is SGHRS, CDR2 YFSETQ, per germline. CDR3 length: 14 residues. CDR3 sequence: CASSSYQGADGYTF. The DNA for the CDR3 is TGCGCCAGCAGCTCTTATCAGGGGGCGGATGGCTACACCTTC.

This clone was observed once. The V and J genes are TRBV5-4 and TRBJ2-7; 9 nucleotides line up with TRBD2. Germline-derived CDR1 and CDR2 are SGHNT and YYREEE (reference sequence). Unmatched junction bases numbered 6, after V lost 4 bases and J lost 1 base. The CDR3 runs to 15 residues. The DNA for the CDR3 is TGTGCCAGCAGCGGTAGCGGGAGTAGATCCTACGAGCAGTACTTC. This gives the protein CASSGSGSRSYEQYF.

CDR3 nucleotides: TGTGCCAGCAGCCTAGGGACAGTGACCTACGAGCAGTACTTC. This translates into CASSLGTVTYEQYF. The chain recombines TRBV9 with TRBJ2-7; TRBD1 matches 7 bases. The CDR3 consists of 14 residues. Germline-derived CDR1 and CDR2 are SGDLS and YYNGEE. The V and J ends lost 4 bases and 2 bases, in that order; junction bases with no gene match: 6.

This clone was found a few times. The genes are TRBV5-1 and TRBJ1-6; tentatively, D is TRBD1 (5 bases). V gave up 3 bases and J gave up 10 bases, with 14 bases separating them. Germline loops: CDR1 SGHRS, CDR2 YFSETQ. This CDR3 is 14 amino acids long. CDR3 in DNA: TGCGCCAGCAGCTCCCTAGGGGCCTCATCACCCCTCCACTTT. It specifies CASSSLGASSPLHF.

The chain has TRBV2 and TRBJ2-1, with a tentative D call TRBD1 (6 bases). The CDR3 length is 14 residues. V was pared by 6 bases and J by 8 bases, with 17 bases between. Germline-derived CDR1 and CDR2 are SNHLY and FYNNEI. As DNA, the CDR3 is TGTGCCAGCAGACAGGGTAGGATGGTTTATGAGCAGTTCTTC. Protein sequence: CASRQGRMVYEQFF.

The chain is built from TRBV11-2 and TRBJ2-3; TRBD2 agrees at 9 bases. Germline values: CDR1 SGHAT, CDR2 FQNNGV. The CDR3 runs to 19 residues. V lost 1 base and J lost 5; bases outside the gene matches: 16. The CDR3 loop reads CASSLAPRGSSGEGDTQYF. The DNA of the CDR3 is TGTGCCAGCAGCTTAGCTCCAAGGGGGTCTAGCGGGGAGGGAGATACGCAGTATTTT.

Written as DNA, the CDR3 is TGTGCCAGCAGACCCAGACAGGGGGCTGTGTGGGGCTACACCTTC. Encoded protein: CASRPRQGAVWGYTF. This chain uses TRBV27 with TRBJ1-2; 10 bases line up with TRBD1. J lost 8 bases, V lost 6 bases, and 12 bases had no gene match. Germline values: CDR1 MNHEY, CDR2 SMNVEV (reference sequence). This CDR3 has 15 residues.

This clone was observed a few times. The rearrangement joins TRBV28 to TRBJ2-2, with D possibly TRBD1 on 5 matching bases. CDR1 MDHEN and CDR2 SYDVKM come from the germline V gene. V was clipped by 3 bases and J by 9 bases, with 14 bases between them. The CDR3 runs 14 residues. CDR3 amino acids: CASSLVGAPRELFF. As DNA, the CDR3 is TGTGCCAGCAGTTTGGTAGGGGCGCCAAGGGAGCTGTTTTTT.

The J gene is TRBJ2-3, the V gene TRBV7-9; no reliable D call. Germline V lookup: CDR1 SEHNR, CDR2 FQNEAQ (reference sequence). The CDR3 spans 14 residues. Trimming cost V 2 bases and J 6 bases, with 12 bases left between them. The DNA for the CDR3 is TGTGCCAGCAGCTTAAGTACGGTCATCGATACGCAGTATTTT. Its protein product is CASSLSTVIDTQYF.

The rearrangement uses TRBV7-9 and TRBJ2-7, with 10 bases lining up with TRBD1. Germline V gene lookup returns CDR1 SEHNR and CDR2 FQNEAQ (reference sequence). Germline trimming cut 1 base from V and 3 bases from J; bases unmatched to any gene: 3. This CDR3 region has 15 residues. Here the CDR3 reads CASSLGDRGDYEQYF. The DNA for the CDR3 is TGTGCCAGCAGCTTAGGGGACAGGGGTGACTACGAGCAGTACTTC.

The J gene is TRBJ2-7, the V gene TRBV30; TRBD1 might be the D (6 bases). The ends were cut back, 3 bases at V and 3 bases at J, with 6 bases in the middle. The CDR3 contains 11 residues. The germline CDR1 and CDR2 sequences are GTSNPN and SVGIG (reference sequence). The DNA of the CDR3 is TGTGCCTGGAGGGACAGCTACGAGCAGTACTTC. It is translated as CAWRDSYEQYF.

The chain combines TRBV11-2 with TRBJ1-1; TRBD1 is a possible D gene (5 bases). The CDR3 loop spans 15 amino acids. In germline, CDR1 is SGHAT, CDR2 FQNNGV. V lost 4 bases and J 5 bases, leaving 17 bases between the germline ends. CDR3 in amino acids: CASSSRVRVETEAFF. As DNA, the CDR3 is TGTGCCAGCAGCTCCCGCGTCAGGGTGGAGACTGAAGCTTTCTTT.

This chain joins TRBV11-2 and TRBJ2-7; TRBD2 is a possible D gene (6 bases). Germline lookup yields CDR1 SGHAT and CDR2 FQNNGV. The CDR3 runs to 17 residues. Trimming took off 4 bases at V and 3 bases at J, with 22 bases between the two ends. The CDR3 reads CASSSVWDLEGVYEQYF. The CDR3 DNA reads as TGTGCCAGCAGCTCGGTCTGGGACTTGGAGGGTGTCTACGAGCAGTACTTC.

The V gene is TRBV30, the J gene TRBJ2-7; 7 bases align to TRBD2. V lost 0 bases to trimming and J lost 7 bases; unmatched junction nucleotides: 3. Germline V gene data show CDR1 as GTSNPN and CDR2 as SVGIG (reference sequence). CDR3 length: 12 residues. The CDR3 loop is CAWSVGRGEQYF. CDR3 DNA: TGTGCCTGGAGTGTAGGGAGGGGTGAGCAGTACTTC.

The chain combines TRBV28 with TRBJ1-4; tentative D call: TRBD1 (5 bases). V was trimmed by 7 bases and J by 8 bases, leaving 17 bases between them. Germline V CDR1 and CDR2: MDHEN, SYDVKM. This CDR3 comprises 14 residues. The CDR3 protein is CASTATDQGEKLFF. The CDR3 DNA reads TGTGCCAGCACCGCAACGGACCAGGGAGAAAAACTGTTTTTT.

This clone appeared a single time. This chain connects TRBV7-2 to TRBJ2-3, with D maybe TRBD2 (5 bases). V gave up 7 bases and J gave up 6 bases, with 14 bases separating them. Germline-derived CDR1 and CDR2 are SGHTA and FQGNSA. The CDR3 is made up of 13 amino acids. CDR3 amino acids: CASTRESHDTQYF. For the CDR3, the DNA is TGTGCCAGCACGAGGGAGAGCCACGATACGCAGTATTTT.

The chain recombines TRBV27 with TRBJ1-2; 7 bases line up with TRBD1. CDR3 length: 16 amino acids. CDR1 and CDR2 (germline): MNHEY, SMNVEV (reference sequence). V trimming: 5 bases; J trimming: 4 bases; junction bases outside the gene matches: 13. The CDR3 loop reads CASSPRQGFSFYGYTF. The CDR3 bases are TGTGCCAGCAGTCCCCGACAGGGTTTTTCCTTCTATGGCTACACCTTC.

This clone is a singleton in its sample. The V and J genes are TRBV6-5 and TRBJ2-3; 14 bases line up with TRBD2. Germline CDR1 reads MNHEY; CDR2 reads SVGAGI. Losses at the gene ends were 4 bases for V and 2 bases for J; bases not matched to a gene: 2. The CDR3 loop spans 16 amino acids. The CDR3 loop reads CASSWTSGGPTDTQYF. CDR3 nucleotide sequence: TGTGCCAGCAGTTGGACTAGCGGGGGGCCCACAGATACGCAGTATTTT.

The rearrangement uses TRBV29-1 and TRBJ1-1, with D possibly matching TRBD1 (5 bases). CDR1 and CDR2 from the germline V gene are SQVTM and ANQGSEA. CDR3 size: 14 residues. V lost 6 bases and J lost 1, with 15 bases in between. CDR3 nucleotides: TGCAGCGTAGGCGAAGGGGCCTGGAACACTGAAGCTTTCTTT. This encodes CSVGEGAWNTEAFF.

The CDR3 bases are TGTGCCAGCAGTGAAGCGGGAGGTACGGACACCGGGGAGCTGTTTTTT. It specifies CASSEAGGTDTGELFF. The chain couples TRBV6-4 to TRBJ2-2, with TRBD2 identical over 9 bases. J lost 3 bases, V lost 3 bases, and 5 bases had no gene match. The CDR3 loop spans 16 amino acids. The V gene's germline CDR1 is MRHNA and CDR2 SNTAGT.

The gene calls are TRBV2 and TRBJ1-5; D gene ambiguous. The germline CDR1 and CDR2 sequences are SNHLY and FYNNEI. The CDR3 runs to 16 residues. Trimming removed 6 bases from V and 4 bases from J, with 19 bases in between. As DNA, the CDR3 is TGTGCCAGCAGCGAGGGAGGGCGACACTTTAATCAGCCCCAGCATTTT. Its protein product is CASSEGGRHFNQPQHF.

The rearrangement joins TRBV5-1 to TRBJ1-2; tentative D call: TRBD1 (5 bases). Germline V gene lookup returns CDR1 SGHRS and CDR2 YFSETQ. The CDR3 consists of 14 residues. Trimming left V 4 bases short and J 8 bases short, with 18 bases between. CDR3 in amino acids: CASSPRGWTAGYTF. For the CDR3, the DNA is TGCGCCAGCAGCCCCCGGGGGTGGACCGCCGGCTACACCTTC.

V usage is TRBV7-6 and J usage is TRBJ1-1, with D possibly being TRBD1 (5 bases). Germline CDR1 reads SGHVS; CDR2 reads FNYEAQ. This CDR3 contains 14 residues. V was clipped by 7 bases and J by 3 bases, with 15 bases between them. CDR3 nucleotide sequence: TGTGCCAGCACCCCGCGGGGCAGAGACACTGAAGCTTTCTTT. Translating gives CASTPRGRDTEAFF.

A few counts support this clone. The chain recombines TRBV30 with TRBJ2-6, with a weak D call TRBD2 (7 bases). From germline, CDR1 is GTSNPN and CDR2 SVGIG (reference sequence). This CDR3 comprises 19 residues. V was trimmed by 2 bases and J by 4 bases, leaving 24 bases between them. The CDR3 protein is CAWSRGSGRDVAGANVLTF. CDR3 DNA: TGTGCCTGGAGTAGGGGGTCTGGGAGGGATGTTGCAGGGGCCAACGTCCTGACTTTC.

The gene calls are TRBV28 and TRBJ2-3; weak D call: TRBD2 (5 bases). The germline V and J ends were trimmed by 5 bases and 1 base, with 10 bases remaining between them. This CDR3 region has 14 residues. Germline values: CDR1 MDHEN, CDR2 SYDVKM. CDR3 residues: CASSRESGTDTQYF. Written as DNA, the CDR3 is TGTGCCAGCAGTCGGGAATCGGGCACAGATACGCAGTATTTT.